Listed here are 8 T cell receptor beta chains from one sample, sequenced in a study of T cell responses to AZD1222 COVID-19 vaccine. Only in-frame clones appear in the TCRdb table, and some are missing; sequencing was by immunoSEQ multiplex PCR. The data show around 110,000 clones, roughly 87% seen once. Material: peripheral blood, obtained 28 days after the second AZD1222 dose. Receptors originate from an adult who received the AZD1222 COVID-19 vaccine.

V usage is TRBV5-1 and J usage is TRBJ2-7; D possibly corresponds to TRBD2 (5 bases). Trimming took off 2 bases at V and 6 bases at J, with 18 bases between the two ends. Germline V CDR1 and CDR2: SGHRS, YFSETQ. This CDR3 contains 15 residues. In DNA, the CDR3 is TGCGCCAGCAGCTTTACCCCGGGGTTGACTTTCGAGCAGTACTTC. Its translation: CASSFTPGLTFEQYF.

The chain has TRBV7-8 and TRBJ2-7; possible D gene TRBD1, 6 bases. Germline V gives CDR1 SGHVS, CDR2 FQNEAQ. The CDR3 length is 17 residues. V was shortened by 2 bases and J by 1 base, with 18 bases between the two germline ends. CDR3 DNA: TGTGCCAGCAGCTTAAGGGCAGGGGATAGTTTATCCTACGAGCAGTACTTC. Encoded protein: CASSLRAGDSLSYEQYF.

The rearrangement uses TRBV19 and TRBJ1-2; D perhaps matches TRBD1 (5 bases). V lost 5 bases, J lost 4 bases, and 11 bases lay in between. CDR1 and CDR2 (germline): LNHDA, SQIVND (reference sequence). The CDR3 totals 13 residues. The CDR3 DNA reads as TGTGCCAGTAGTCCCCCAGGGTCCTATGGCTACACCTTC. Translating gives CASSPPGSYGYTF.

This sequence joins TRBV15 and TRBJ1-5, with D maybe TRBD1 (5 bases). There are 14 residues in the CDR3. V was pared by 5 bases and J by 6 bases, with 14 bases between. CDR1 and CDR2 (germline): LNHNV, YYDKDF (reference sequence). The CDR3 nucleotides are TGTGCCACCAGCGCGGTCAGGGAATCTCAGCCCCAGCATTTT. It is translated as CATSAVRESQPQHF.

The rearrangement links TRBV3-1 (or the pseudogene TRBV3-2) to TRBJ1-3; the D gene is possibly TRBD1 (6 bases). CDR3 length: 18 residues. Germline CDR1 and CDR2: LGHDT and YNNKEL (reference sequence). V was shortened by 4 bases and J by 2 bases, with 21 bases between the two germline ends. CDR3 bases: TGTGCCAGCAGCCCGTCCGGAGGGGGGATGGGGGCTGGAAACACCATATATTTT. It translates to CASSPSGGGMGAGNTIYF.

This clone was detected only a few times. The rearrangement links TRBV2 to TRBJ1-3; 9 bases fit TRBD1. The J segment lost 1 base and the V segment lost 8 bases, leaving 3 bases of the junction unmatched. The germline V gene encodes CDR1 SNHLY and CDR2 FYNNEI. CDR3 length: 14 residues. Here the CDR3 DNA reads TGTGCCAGCCATGGACAGGGGTCTGGAAACACCATATATTTT. The encoded protein is CASHGQGSGNTIYF.

This clone occurred once. J is TRBJ1-2 and V is TRBV6-5; D perhaps matches TRBD1 (5 bases). The V gene's germline CDR1 is MNHEY and CDR2 SVGAGI. The CDR3 sequence is 14 residues long. Trimming removed 8 bases at V and 2 bases at J, with 15 bases between. CDR3 sequence: CASSPAGGNYGYTF. The CDR3 bases are TGTGCCAGCTCCCCGGCGGGGGGGAACTATGGCTACACCTTC.

V and J are TRBV7-8 and TRBJ2-2; 7 bases map to TRBD2. CDR3 length: 14 residues. Losses at the gene ends were 3 bases for V and 6 bases for J; bases not matched to a gene: 4. CDR1 and CDR2 (germline): SGHVS, FQNEAQ. CDR3 amino acids: CASSLGTTAGELFF. CDR3 coding DNA: TGTGCCAGCAGCTTGGGGACTACCGCCGGGGAGCTGTTTTTT.